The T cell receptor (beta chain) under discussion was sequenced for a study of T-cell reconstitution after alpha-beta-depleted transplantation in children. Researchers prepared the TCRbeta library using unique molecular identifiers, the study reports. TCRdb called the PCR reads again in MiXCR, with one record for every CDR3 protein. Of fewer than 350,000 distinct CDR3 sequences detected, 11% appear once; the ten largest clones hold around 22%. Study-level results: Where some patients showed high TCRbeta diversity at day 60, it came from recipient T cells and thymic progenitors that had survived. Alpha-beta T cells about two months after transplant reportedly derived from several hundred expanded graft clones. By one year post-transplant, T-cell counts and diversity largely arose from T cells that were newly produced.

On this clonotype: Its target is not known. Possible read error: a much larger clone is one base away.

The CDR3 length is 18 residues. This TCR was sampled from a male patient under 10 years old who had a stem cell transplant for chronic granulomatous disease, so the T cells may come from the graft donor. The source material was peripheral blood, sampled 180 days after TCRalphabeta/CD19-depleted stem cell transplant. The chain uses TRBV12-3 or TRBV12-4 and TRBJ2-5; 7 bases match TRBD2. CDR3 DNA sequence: TGTGCCAGCAGCCCCCAGGGTCTTTGGGGGGGTAACCAAAAGACCCAGTACTTC. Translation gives CASSPQGLWGGNQKTQYF.